Described below is a single TCR beta chain sequence and its context. Its antigen is still unknown. The source of the sample is a study of blood T cells in healthy people across ages. General study findings and limits: While age rose, TCR beta diversity per million T cells dropped in a roughly linear way. The study found more naive CD4+ cells and higher diversity in long-lived than aged donors.

Primers used in a second PCR of about 7 to 12 cycles were a sample-barcoded 5' primer and a J-beta primer mix. TCRdb re-called the 5' RACE reads through MiXCR, storing one row per CDR3 protein. The table records more than 750,000 distinct CDR3 sequences, 25% to 30% of them present only once. These data were also reused for a study on T cells of mothers and their children.

Sequenced material: blood. The sequence was obtained from a middle-aged woman in good health.

The CDR3 is CASSLATEIYGYTF. The CDR3 DNA reads as TGTGCCAGCAGCTTAGCCACAGAAATCTATGGCTACACCTTC. V gene TRBV7-2 combines with J gene TRBJ1-2; the D is unclear. The CDR3 has 14 amino acids. The germline V gene encodes CDR1 SGHTA and CDR2 FQGNSA. Deletions cut 0 bases from V and 4 bases from J, with 9 bases between.